This T cell receptor (beta chain) was recorded in a study of CD8 T cells in Susac syndrome. Findings and caveats of the study: The relatively small number of individuals in the TCR sequencing and HLA analysis was acknowledged by the study.

Comment on this clonotype: Its antigen remains unknown.

In contrast to the negatively isolated CD8+ and CD4+ T cells, TEMRA cells were FACS-enriched. After removal of 3 bases from V and 5 bases from J, the junction contained 10 bases not matched to a gene. Germline CDR1 is SGHRS and CDR2 is YFSETQ. The CDR3 is 16 amino acids. Random hexamers primed reverse transcription of 0.5 to 1 ug RNA. An immunoSEQ multiplex PCR generated amplified TCR beta CDR3 products spanning 54 Vbeta and 13 Jbeta. Via MiXCR, TCRdb re-called the immunoSEQ multiplex PCR reads, giving one row per CDR3 protein. The data hold 160,000 or so distinct CDR3 sequences, with 90% to 95% observed a single time.

The sequenced material came from CD4+ T cells from PBMCs. V gene TRBV5-1 combines with J gene TRBJ2-3, with 9 bases matching TRBD2. The sequence came from a human donor in good health. CDR3 nucleotides: TGCGCCAGCAGCTGGACGGGACTAGCTCGTGGAGATACGCAGTATTTT. Amino acid sequence: CASSWTGLARGDTQYF.